These 14 T cell receptor beta chains came from one sample sequenced in a study of OX40 agonist ivuxolimab in advanced cancers. Generated by immunoSEQ multiplex PCR, the TCRdb table keeps only in-frame clones and is missing some. The sample shows about 46,000 clones, just over 85% of them seen only once. The input for sequencing was CD4+ or CD8+ T cells sorted from blood, taken in a trial of the OX40 agonist ivuxolimab. The receptors were gathered from an adult with an advanced solid tumor such as melanoma, head and neck, liver or kidney cancer.

As to this clone: In the same sample, other DNA sequences code for this CDR3. This rearrangement joins TRBV5-1 to TRBJ1-1, with D possibly being TRBD1 (5 bases). There are 13 residues in the CDR3. The V end lost 5 bases, the J end lost 1 base, and 9 bases lay between the germline ends. CDR1 SGHRS and CDR2 YFSETQ come from the germline V gene. The DNA of the CDR3 is TGCGCCAGCAGTTTACAGGAGAACACTGAAGCTTTCTTT. Amino acid sequence: CASSLQENTEAFF.

The rearrangement links TRBV7-8 to TRBJ2-1; maybe TRBD1 (6 bases). This CDR3 is built from 16 residues. The germline gives CDR1 SGHVS, CDR2 FQNEAQ. V gave up 5 bases and J gave up 0 bases, with 14 bases separating them. DNA for the CDR3: TGTGCCAGCAGCACACCCGACAGGCACTCCTACAATGAGCAGTTCTTC. This translates into CASSTPDRHSYNEQFF. The full variable domain, in which reference TRBV7-8 and TRBJ2-1 provide the parts outside the CDR3, is GAGVSQSPRYKVAKRGQDVALRCDPISGHVSLFWYQQALGQGPEFLTYFQNEAQLDKSGLPSDRFFAERPEGSVSTLKIQRTQQEDSAVYLCASSTPDRHSYNEQFFGPGTRLTVL.

This chain links TRBV29-1 with TRBJ2-3; 8 nucleotides agree with TRBD2. This CDR3 is built from 15 residues. After removal of 4 bases from V and 1 base from J, the junction contained 7 bases not matched to a gene. In germline, CDR1 is SQVTM, CDR2 ANQGSEA. The CDR3 spells CSVGDTGGGTDTQYF. CDR3 bases: TGCAGCGTTGGAGATACGGGGGGGGGCACAGATACGCAGTATTTT.

Details on this clone: The junction and the germline gene differ at one end; a read error may be behind it. V gene TRBV29-1 combines with J gene TRBJ1-1; D is possibly TRBD1 (6 bases). The CDR3 is made up of 12 amino acids. Germline V gives CDR1 SQVTM, CDR2 ANQGSEA. Here the CDR3 reads CSVEGTIPEAFF. CDR3 coding DNA: TGCAGCGTAGAAGGGACAATACCTGAAGCTTTCTTT. Looking up the rest from reference TRBV29-1 and TRBJ1-1 gives the full variable domain: SAVISQKPSRDICQRGTSLTIQCQVDSQVTMMFWYRQQPGQSLTLIATANQGSEATYESGFVIDKFPISRPNLTFSTLTVSNMSPEDSSIYLCSVEGTIPEAFFGQGTRLTVV.

The chain employs TRBV28 and TRBJ2-7, with 9 bases that match TRBD1. The CDR3 loop spans 15 amino acids. CDR1 MDHEN and CDR2 SYDVKM come from the germline V gene. After removal of 3 bases from V and 2 bases from J, the junction contained 5 bases not matched to a gene. The CDR3 is CASSLGGQGPYEQYF. DNA of the CDR3: TGTGCCAGCAGTTTGGGGGGACAGGGTCCCTACGAGCAGTACTTC. The full variable domain, with the rest looked up from reference TRBV28 and TRBJ2-7, is DVKVTQSSRYLVKRTGEKVFLECVQDMDHENMFWYRQDPGLGLRLIYFSYDVKMKEKGDIPEGYSVSREKKERFSLILESASTNQTSMYLCASSLGGQGPYEQYFGPGTRLTVT.

This clone was detected only once. The CDR3 sequence: CASSYSGGSQNIQYF. The CDR3 DNA follows: TGTGCCAGCAGTTACTCTGGGGGGAGTCAAAACATTCAGTACTTC. V is TRBV6-5 and J is TRBJ2-4; D is possibly TRBD2 (6 bases). The CDR3 totals 15 residues. Between the trimmed V and J ends, which lost 0 bases and 5 bases, there was a span of 11 bases. Germline V CDR1 and CDR2: MNHEY, SVGAGI.

With respect to this clone: A read error may produce the germline difference seen at one junction end. This same CDR3 is encoded by further DNA sequences in the sample. The V gene is TRBV19, the J gene TRBJ1-1; no clear D gene. The CDR3 has 13 amino acids. Germline values: CDR1 LNHDA, CDR2 SQIVND (reference sequence). CDR3 in amino acids: CASSIDGYTEAFF. CDR3 sequence (DNA): TGTGCCAGTAGTATAGATGGGTACACTGAGGCTTTCTTT.

This clone is a singleton in its sample. The V and J genes are TRBV27 and TRBJ2-1, with TRBD2 matching over 9 bases. With V trimmed by 8 bases and J by 6 bases, 11 bases remained unmatched. This CDR3 comprises 15 residues. Looked up from germline, CDR1 is MNHEY and CDR2 is SMNVEV (reference sequence). CDR3 protein: CASGQVSGRLNEQFF. The CDR3, as DNA: TGTGCCAGCGGGCAAGTTAGCGGGAGACTCAATGAGCAGTTCTTC.

The chain carries TRBV23-1 and TRBJ1-1; TRBD1 might be the D (5 bases). TRBV23-1 falls under the ORF class, with uncertain function. This CDR3 has 17 amino acids. V lost 7 bases to trimming and J lost 1 base, with 22 bases between them. CDR3 coding DNA: TGCGCCAGCACCCCAAGGGAGACAGTAAGGGCGAACACTGAAGCTTTCTTT. It yields the protein CASTPRETVRANTEAFF.

This clone appeared once. The rearrangement links TRBV27 to TRBJ2-3; D remains unclear. Trimming cost V 4 bases and J 2 bases, with 4 bases left between them. Germline V gene lookup returns CDR1 MNHEY and CDR2 SMNVEV (reference sequence). CDR3 length equals 12 residues. The CDR3 DNA follows: TGTGCCAGCAGTTCGTACACAGATACGCAGTATTTT. Protein product: CASSSYTDTQYF.

The chain recombines TRBV6-1 with TRBJ2-5; D might be TRBD1 (5 bases). V was clipped by 4 bases and J by 0 bases, with 12 bases between them. The CDR3 is 15 residues long. CDR1 and CDR2 (germline): MNHNS, SASEGT. CDR3 sequence: CASSGIPGYQETQYF. CDR3 sequence (DNA): TGTGCCAGCAGTGGAATACCAGGGTACCAAGAGACCCAGTACTTC.

The rearrangement joins TRBV11-3 to TRBJ1-6; maybe TRBD1 (5 bases). Deletions cut 5 bases from V and 3 bases from J, with 11 bases between. This CDR3 spans 15 amino acids. Looked up from germline, CDR1 is SGHNT and CDR2 is YENEEA. CDR3 loop: CASSPAGGYNSPLHF. Written as DNA, the CDR3 is TGTGCCAGCAGCCCAGCGGGGGGCTATAATTCACCCCTCCACTTT.

The chain carries TRBV10-3 and TRBJ2-1, with 7 bases that match TRBD1. The V gene's germline CDR1 is ENHRY and CDR2 SYGVKD. V shed 7 bases and J 5 bases; nucleotides not matched to a gene: 11. The CDR3 is 15 amino acids. The CDR3 sequence is CAINDGTDDNNEQFF. The DNA of the CDR3 is TGTGCCATCAACGATGGGACAGACGATAACAATGAGCAGTTCTTC.

The chain combines TRBV27 with TRBJ1-2; D is perhaps TRBD1 (5 bases). There are 13 residues in the CDR3. The V end was cut by 3 bases, the J end by 2 bases, with 7 bases between. The germline CDR1 and CDR2 sequences are MNHEY and SMNVEV (reference sequence). The CDR3 DNA follows: TGTGCCAGCAGTTTGGGGCAGAACTATGGCTACACCTTC. Its protein product is CASSLGQNYGYTF.